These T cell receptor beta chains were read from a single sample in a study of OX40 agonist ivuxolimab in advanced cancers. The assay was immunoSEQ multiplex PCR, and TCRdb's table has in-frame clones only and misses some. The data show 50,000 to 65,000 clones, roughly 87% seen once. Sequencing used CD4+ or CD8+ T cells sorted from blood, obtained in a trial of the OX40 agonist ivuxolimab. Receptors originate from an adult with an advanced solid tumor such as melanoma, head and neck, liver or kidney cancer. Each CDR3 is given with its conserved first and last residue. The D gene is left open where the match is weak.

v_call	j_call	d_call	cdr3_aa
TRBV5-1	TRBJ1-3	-	CASSPGRARNTIYF
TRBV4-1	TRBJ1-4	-	CASSRPGATNEKLFF
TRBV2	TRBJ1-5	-	CASNGRNQPQHF
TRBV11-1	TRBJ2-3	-	CASSLARGDADTQYF
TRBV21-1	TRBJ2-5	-	CASSNRDREETQYF
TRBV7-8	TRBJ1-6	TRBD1	CASSLGTGDNSPLHF
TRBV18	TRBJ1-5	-	CASSRGQGHQPQHF
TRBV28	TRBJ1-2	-	CASSFDSNYGYTF
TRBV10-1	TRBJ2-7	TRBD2	CASSDLAGGPAYEQYF
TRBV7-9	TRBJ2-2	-	CASPWGDSPGELFF
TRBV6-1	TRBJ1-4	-	CASSRGTEGKLFF
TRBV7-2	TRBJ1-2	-	CASSLVGGAGYTF
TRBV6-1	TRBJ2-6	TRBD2	CASSGTTSGSTGANVLTF
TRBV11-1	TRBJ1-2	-	CASSLAQGVDGYTF
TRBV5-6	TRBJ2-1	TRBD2	CASSPLAIVSDEQFF
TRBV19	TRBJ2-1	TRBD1	CASSIRTGPLFF
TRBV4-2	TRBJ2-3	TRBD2	CASSQDKLAGASTDTQYF
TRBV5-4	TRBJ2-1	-	CASSLGGDYNEQFF
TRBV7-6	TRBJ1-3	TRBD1	CASSQNQGAGNTIYF
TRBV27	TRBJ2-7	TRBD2	CASSLMGGSYEQYF
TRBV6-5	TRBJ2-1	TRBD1	CASSAPYDRGNEQFF
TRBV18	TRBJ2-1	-	CASSPNRVVNEQFF
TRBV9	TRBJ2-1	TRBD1	CASSVMTGGEEQFF
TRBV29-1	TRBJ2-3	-	CSVEDLARGDTQYF
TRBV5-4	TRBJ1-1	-	CASSFGENTEAFF
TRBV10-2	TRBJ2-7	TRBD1	CASSLTGVEQYF
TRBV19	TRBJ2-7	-	CASSTPGRGYEQYF
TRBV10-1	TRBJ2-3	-	CASSDRSTDTQYF